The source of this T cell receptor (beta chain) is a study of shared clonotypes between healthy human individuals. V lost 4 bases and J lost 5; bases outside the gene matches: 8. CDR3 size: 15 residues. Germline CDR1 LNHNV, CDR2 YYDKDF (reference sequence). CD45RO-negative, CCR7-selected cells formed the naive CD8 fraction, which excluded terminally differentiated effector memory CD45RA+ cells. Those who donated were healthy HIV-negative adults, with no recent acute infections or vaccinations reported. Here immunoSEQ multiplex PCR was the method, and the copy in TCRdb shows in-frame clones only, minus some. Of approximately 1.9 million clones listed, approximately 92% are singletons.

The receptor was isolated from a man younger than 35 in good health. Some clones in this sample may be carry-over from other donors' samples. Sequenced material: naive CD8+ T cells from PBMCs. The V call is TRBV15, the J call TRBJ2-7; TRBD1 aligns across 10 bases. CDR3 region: CATSTYRDRGNEQYF. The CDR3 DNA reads TGTGCCACCAGCACCTACCGGGACAGGGGAAACGAGCAGTACTTC. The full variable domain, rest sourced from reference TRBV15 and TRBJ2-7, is DAMVIQNPRYQVTQFGKPVTLSCSQTLNHNVMYWYQQKSSQAPKLLFHYYDKDFNNEADTPDNFQSRRPNTSFCFLDIRSPGLGDTAMYLCATSTYRDRGNEQYFGPGTRLTVT.